A selection of T cell receptor beta chains follows, all from one sample in a study of cytomegalovirus exposure and HLA in healthy donors. Clones were sequenced by immunoSEQ multiplex PCR, and TCRdb holds only the in-frame ones, with some missing. The sample gives over 55,000 clones, approximately 89% of which show up once; less than 1.5% is in the top ten. Specimen: PBMCs. Every receptor here comes from a man between 18 and 29 years old in good health and CMV-seronegative. Both conserved end residues are part of each CDR3. The D gene is left open where the match is weak. Clone size is shown for a subset of rows, as once, few, many or a class of expanded clone.

>.|.|TRBJ1-1|TRBV10-3
CAIRRDGTEAFF
TGTGCCATCAGGAGGGATGGCACTGAAGCTTTCTTT
>.|TRBD1|TRBJ1-5|TRBV6-4
CASSDNRGGPQHF
TGTGCCAGCAGTGACAACAGGGGTGGGCCCCAGCATTTT
>.|.|TRBJ1-2|TRBV19
CASSIQEDGYTF
TGTGCCAGTAGTATACAGGAGGATGGCTACACCTTC
>.|TRBD2|TRBJ2-3|TRBV5-4
CASSPAGGLKDTQYF
TGTGCCAGCAGCCCGGCGGGGGGGTTAAAAGATACGCAGTATTTT
>.|.|TRBJ1-2|TRBV2
CASRGDSDYGYTF
TGTGCCAGCAGAGGAGACAGCGACTATGGCTACACCTTC
>.|TRBD2|TRBJ2-1|TRBV6-5
CAVSGQRGTYNEQFF
TGTGCCGTCAGCGGGCAGCGGGGGACCTACAATGAGCAGTTCTTC
>.|.|TRBJ2-5|TRBV6-5
CASSYGGGGQETQYF
TGTGCCAGCAGTTACGGAGGGGGGGGGCAAGAGACCCAGTACTTC
>.|.|TRBJ1-3|TRBV5-6
CASSRGGYGNTIYF
TGTGCCAGCAGCCGGGGGGGGTACGGAAACACCATATATTTT
>.|TRBD1|TRBJ1-5|TRBV4-1
CASSPRDRADQPQHF
TGCGCCAGCAGCCCGCGGGACAGGGCGGATCAGCCCCAGCATTTT
>.|.|TRBJ2-5|TRBV11-3
CASSFTSGSETQYF
TGTGCCAGCAGCTTCACTTCGGGTTCAGAGACCCAGTACTTC
>.|.|TRBJ1-1|TRBV30
CAWDRVLNTEAFF
TGTGCCTGGGACCGGGTGTTGAACACTGAAGCTTTCTTT
>once|.|TRBJ2-7|TRBV6-5
CASSYSSGSEQYF
TGTGCCAGCAGTTACTCCTCAGGCAGCGAGCAGTACTTC
>.|.|TRBJ1-2|TRBV6-1
CASSDQLGAYGYTF
TGTGCCAGCAGTGATCAGTTGGGGGCCTATGGCTACACCTTC
>once|.|TRBJ1-2|TRBV10-2
CASSESGGQNGYTF
TGCGCCAGCAGTGAGTCAGGCGGACAGAATGGCTACACCTTC
>.|.|TRBJ1-5|TRBV6-1
CASSGGDQPQHF
TGTGCCAGCAGTGGGGGGGATCAGCCCCAGCATTTT
>once|.|TRBJ2-3|TRBV5-8
CASSLEGGTGTDTQYF
TGTGCCAGCAGCTTGGAGGGCGGGACGGGCACAGATACGCAGTATTTT
>.|TRBD2|TRBJ2-1|TRBV6-5
CASKPTSGGYNEQFF
TGTGCCAGCAAGCCGACTAGCGGGGGTTACAATGAGCAGTTCTTC
>.|.|TRBJ2-7|TRBV18
CASSPPIDSYYEQYF
TGTGCCAGCTCACCACCGATCGACAGTTACTACGAGCAGTACTTC
>.|.|TRBJ2-7|TRBV27
CASGQTSGSYEQYF
TGTGCCAGCGGCCAGACTAGTGGGTCTTACGAGCAGTACTTC
>.|TRBD1|TRBJ1-1|TRBV15
CATSRSRTGNTEAFF
TGTGCCACCAGCAGGTCGAGGACAGGGAACACTGAAGCTTTCTTT
>once|TRBD1|TRBJ2-7|TRBV9
CASSTETGGEQYF
TGTGCCAGCAGCACGGAGACAGGGGGCGAGCAGTACTTC
>.|.|TRBJ1-4|TRBV29-1
CSVDLWTDNEKLFF
TGCAGCGTTGATTTGTGGACAGATAATGAAAAACTGTTTTTT
>.|TRBD1|TRBJ2-7|TRBV7-7
CASSYRQGGYEQYF
TGTGCTAGCAGCTATAGACAGGGCGGCTACGAGCAGTACTTC
>.|TRBD1|TRBJ1-6|TRBV5-6
CASGSLTTGNSPLHF
TGTGCCAGCGGCTCGCTAACGACAGGGAATTCACCCCTCCACTTT
>.|.|TRBJ1-5|TRBV7-2
CASSSPPGVGQPQHF
TGTGCCAGCAGTTCACCCCCAGGGGTCGGACAGCCCCAGCATTTT
>.|.|TRBJ2-7|TRBV7-8
CASSLGRGNEQYF
TGTGCCAGCAGCTTAGGTCGAGGGAACGAGCAGTACTTC
>.|TRBD1|TRBJ1-3|TRBV30
CAWSAGTVALGNTIYF
TGTGCCTGGAGTGCCGGGACAGTTGCGCTGGGAAACACCATATATTTT
>.|TRBD2|TRBJ2-7|TRBV6-1
CASSEEGLAGGYEQYF
TGTGCCAGCAGTGAAGAGGGGCTAGCGGGGGGGTACGAGCAGTACTTC
>.|.|TRBJ1-5|TRBV18
CASSMDSIFSNQPQHF
TGTGCCAGCTCAATGGACAGCATTTTTAGCAATCAGCCCCAGCATTTT
>.|.|TRBJ2-7|TRBV19
CASSIGGQLHF
TGTGCCAGTAGTATTGGCGGACAGCTTCACTTC
>.|.|TRBJ1-4|TRBV19
CASSVGSEKLFF
TGTGCCAGTAGCGTGGGCAGTGAAAAACTGTTTTTT
>once|TRBD1|TRBJ1-5|TRBV4-1
CASSQETGAGNQPQHF
TGCGCCAGCAGCCAAGAAACAGGGGCGGGCAATCAGCCCCAGCATTTT
>few|.|TRBJ1-4|TRBV6-5
CASSPPGSPNEKLFF
TGTGCCAGCAGTCCTCCCGGGTCCCCTAATGAAAAACTGTTTTTT
>once|.|TRBJ2-3|TRBV28
CASTGLLTDTQYF
TGTGCCAGCACGGGACTGCTTACAGATACGCAGTATTTT
>.|TRBD1|TRBJ2-7|TRBV6-1
CASSEIGTGFYEQYF
TGTGCCAGCAGTGAAATTGGGACAGGGTTCTACGAGCAGTACTTC
>.|TRBD1|TRBJ2-7|TRBV5-4
CASSHSGTGGLEQYF
TGTGCCAGCAGCCATTCCGGGACAGGGGGACTGGAGCAGTACTTC
>.|TRBD1|TRBJ1-5|TRBV30
CAWSGGQNNQPQHF
TGTGCCTGGAGTGGGGGACAGAACAATCAGCCCCAGCATTTT
>.|TRBD1|TRBJ2-7|TRBV28
CASSLIPGQGTHEQYF
TGTGCCAGCAGCCTCATCCCGGGACAGGGAACCCACGAGCAGTACTTC
>.|.|TRBJ1-1|TRBV7-2
CASSLYHRREAFF
TGTGCCAGCAGCTTATATCACCGGAGGGAAGCTTTCTTT
>.|.|TRBJ2-1|TRBV14
CASSHLESYNEQFF
TGTGCCAGCAGCCACCTCGAGAGCTACAATGAGCAGTTCTTC
>.|.|TRBJ1-5|TRBV28
CASSWGGGQPQHF
TGTGCCAGCAGTTGGGGGGGCGGTCAGCCCCAGCATTTT
>.|.|TRBJ2-1|TRBV5-4
CASSLVASPSSYNEQFF
TGTGCCAGCAGCTTGGTGGCCTCCCCTAGCTCCTACAATGAGCAGTTCTTC
>.|.|TRBJ1-5|TRBV6-1
CASSEGPGGNQPQHF
TGTGCCAGCAGTGAAGGTCCCGGAGGGAATCAGCCCCAGCATTTT
>.|TRBD2|TRBJ2-5|TRBV6-1
CATLRLAGAEETQYF
TGTGCCACCCTAAGACTAGCGGGGGCCGAAGAGACCCAGTACTTC
>.|TRBD1|TRBJ2-3|TRBV7-8
CASSTWTGGLSDTQYF
TGTGCCAGCAGCACGTGGACAGGGGGCCTTTCAGATACGCAGTATTTT
>.|TRBD2|TRBJ2-3|TRBV30
CAWTLAGGGDTQYF
TGTGCCTGGACCCTAGCGGGGGGTGGGGATACGCAGTATTTT
>.|TRBD2|TRBJ2-7|TRBV4-1
CASSPSTSGDPYEQYF
TGCGCCAGCAGCCCGTCGACTAGCGGGGACCCCTACGAGCAGTACTTC
>.|.|TRBJ1-2|TRBV28
CASNQQVIKGGYTF
TGTGCCAGCAATCAACAGGTTATCAAAGGGGGCTACACCTTC
>.|.|TRBJ1-4|TRBV4-1
CASSQIWGQEYDEKLFF
TGCGCCAGCAGCCAAATCTGGGGCCAGGAATACGATGAAAAACTGTTTTTT
>.|TRBD1|TRBJ2-7|TRBV5-1
CASWGGTGDTYEQYF
TGCGCCAGCTGGGGCGGGACAGGGGACACCTACGAGCAGTACTTC
>.|TRBD1|TRBJ2-7|TRBV14
CASSQAGTGEQYF
TGTGCCAGCAGCCAAGCCGGGACAGGGGAGCAGTACTTC
>.|.|TRBJ1-2|TRBV9
CASSVDPRNYGYTF
TGTGCCAGCAGCGTAGACCCGCGAAACTATGGCTACACCTTC
>.|.|TRBJ1-1|TRBV28
CASSGYGTEAFF
TGTGCCAGCAGCGGGTACGGCACTGAAGCTTTCTTT